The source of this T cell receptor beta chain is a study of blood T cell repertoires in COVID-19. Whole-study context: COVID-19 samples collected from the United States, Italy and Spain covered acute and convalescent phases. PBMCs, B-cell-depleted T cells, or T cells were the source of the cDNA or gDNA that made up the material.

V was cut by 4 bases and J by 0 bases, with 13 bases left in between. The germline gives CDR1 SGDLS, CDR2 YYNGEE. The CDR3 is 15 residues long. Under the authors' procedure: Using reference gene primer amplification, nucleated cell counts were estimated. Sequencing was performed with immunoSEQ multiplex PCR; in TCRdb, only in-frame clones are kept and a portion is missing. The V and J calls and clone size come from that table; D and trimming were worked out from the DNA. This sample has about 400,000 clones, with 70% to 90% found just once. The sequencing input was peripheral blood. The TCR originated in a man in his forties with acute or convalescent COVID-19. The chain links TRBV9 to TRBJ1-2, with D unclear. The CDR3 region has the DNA TGTGCCAGCAGCCCGCGGACGGGAGCTAACTATGGCTACACCTTC. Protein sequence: CASSPRTGANYGYTF. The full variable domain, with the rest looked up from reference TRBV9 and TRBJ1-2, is DSGVTQTPKHLITATGQRVTLRCSPRSGDLSVYWYQQSLDQGLQFLIQYYNGEERAKGNILERFSAQQFPDLHSELNLSSLELGDSALYFCASSPRTGANYGYTFGSGTRLTVV.